The entry that follows covers one TCR beta chain sequence. Antigen specificity is unknown. This record belongs to a study of cytomegalovirus exposure and HLA in healthy donors. Study-wide points: TCR clusters originating in the first cohort tended to co-occur in the roughly 110 validation repertoires, according to a later analysis. Cytomegalovirus association was assigned to around 150 TCR beta chains. TCR sequences were mostly rare, though some public TCRs occurred in many donors.

V lost 4 bases to trimming and J lost 7 bases; unmatched junction nucleotides: 9. The CDR3 contains 15 residues. CDR1 SGHDT and CDR2 YYEEEE come from the germline V gene. Method: immunoSEQ multiplex PCR; TCRdb's copy keeps in-frame clones and lacks some. Here the sample spans over 150,000 clones, about 86% being singletons. This chain joins TRBV5-6 and TRBJ2-5; 11 bases agree with TRBD2. This TCR came from a man younger than 35 in good health and CMV-seropositive. Sequencing was carried out using PBMCs. The CDR3 nucleotides read TGTGCCAGCAGCCCGAGGGCTAGCGGGGGGTGGACCCAGTACTTC. Its protein is CASSPRASGGWTQYF.